A single sample gave rise to the 2 T cell receptor beta chains below, sequenced in a study of early T cells in non-severe SARS-CoV-2 infection (dated by TCRdb to the early 2020s). Library creation used 5' RACE. TCRdb records NextSeq 500 as the sequencer. TCRdb reprocessed the public reads (quality trimming at Q25 with fastp, clone calling with MiXCR) and kept in-frame beta chains. CDR3 protein duplicates are merged, each entry listing the most common genes and DNA. This sample gives more than 50,000 distinct CDR3 sequences in total; about 12% of them show up just once. Roughly 8.8% of the sample belongs to the ten largest clones. This sample comprised whole blood, obtained at baseline. These receptors were collected from an adult who was a healthcare worker with PCR-confirmed SARS-CoV-2 infection or an uninfected control (not recorded which).

V and J are TRBV6-5 and TRBJ2-1, with TRBD2 matching 8 bases. V shed 6 bases and J 2 bases; nucleotides not matched to a gene: 6. The CDR3 length is 15 residues. CDR1 is MNHEY and CDR2 is SVGAGI in the germline V gene. CDR3 region: CASRPGGRTYNEQFF. For the CDR3, the DNA is TGTGCCAGCAGGCCGGGGGGGAGGACCTACAATGAGCAGTTCTTC.

The J gene is TRBJ2-5, the V gene TRBV20-1; D not certain. The CDR3 runs 13 residues. Germline lookup yields CDR1 DFQATT and CDR2 SNEGSKA (reference sequence). V was cut by 3 bases and J by 0 bases, with 8 bases left in between. CDR3 bases: TGCAGTGCTAGTTCCGAGGACCAAGAGACCCAGTACTTC. Translating gives CSASSEDQETQYF.